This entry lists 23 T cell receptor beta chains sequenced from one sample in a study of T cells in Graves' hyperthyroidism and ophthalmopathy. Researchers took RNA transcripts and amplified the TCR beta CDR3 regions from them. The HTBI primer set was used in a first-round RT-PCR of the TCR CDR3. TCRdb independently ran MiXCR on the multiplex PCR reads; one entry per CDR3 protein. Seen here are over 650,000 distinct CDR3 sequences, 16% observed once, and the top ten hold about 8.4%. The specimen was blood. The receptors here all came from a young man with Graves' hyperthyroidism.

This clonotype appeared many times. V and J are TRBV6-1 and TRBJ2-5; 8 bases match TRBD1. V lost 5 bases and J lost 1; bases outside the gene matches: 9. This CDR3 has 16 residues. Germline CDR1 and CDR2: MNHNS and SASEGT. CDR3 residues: CASSFRHRGIQETQYF. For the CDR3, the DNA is TGTGCCAGCAGTTTTCGACACAGGGGGATCCAAGAGACCCAGTACTTC.

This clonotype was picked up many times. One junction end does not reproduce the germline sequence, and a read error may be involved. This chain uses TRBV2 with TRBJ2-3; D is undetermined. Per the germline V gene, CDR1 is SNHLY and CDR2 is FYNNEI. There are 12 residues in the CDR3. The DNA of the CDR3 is TGTGCCAGCAGTGAGGGCACCGATACGCAGTATTTT. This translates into CASSEGTDTQYF.

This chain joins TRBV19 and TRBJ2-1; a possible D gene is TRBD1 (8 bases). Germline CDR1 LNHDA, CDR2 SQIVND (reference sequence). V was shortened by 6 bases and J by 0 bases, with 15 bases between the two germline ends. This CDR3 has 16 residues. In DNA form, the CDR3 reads TGTGCCAGTAGATCAGGGGGCGGGAGCTCCTACAATGAGCAGTTCTTC. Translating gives CASRSGGGSSYNEQFF.

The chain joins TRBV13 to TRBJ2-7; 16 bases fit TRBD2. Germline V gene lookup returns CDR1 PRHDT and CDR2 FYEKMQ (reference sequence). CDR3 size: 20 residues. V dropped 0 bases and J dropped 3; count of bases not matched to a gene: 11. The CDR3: CASSLGDPGTSGRAFYEQYF. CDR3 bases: TGTGCCAGCAGCTTAGGAGATCCCGGGACTAGCGGGAGGGCCTTCTACGAGCAGTACTTC.

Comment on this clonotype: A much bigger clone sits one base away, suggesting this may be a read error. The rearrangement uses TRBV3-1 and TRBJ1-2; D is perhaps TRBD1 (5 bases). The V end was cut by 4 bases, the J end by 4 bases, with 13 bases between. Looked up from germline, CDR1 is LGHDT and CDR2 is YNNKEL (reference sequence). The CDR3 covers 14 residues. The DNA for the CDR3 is TGTGCCAGCAGCCCGCTTGGGGGAGCCTATGGCTACACCTTC. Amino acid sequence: CASSPLGGAYGYTF.

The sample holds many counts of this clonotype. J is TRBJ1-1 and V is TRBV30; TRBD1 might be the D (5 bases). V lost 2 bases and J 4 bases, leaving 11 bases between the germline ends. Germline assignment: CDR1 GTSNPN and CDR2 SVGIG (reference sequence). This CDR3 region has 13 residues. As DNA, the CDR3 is TGTGCCTGGAGTCTGGGACGAAGCACTGAAGCTTTCTTT. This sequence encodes CAWSLGRSTEAFF.

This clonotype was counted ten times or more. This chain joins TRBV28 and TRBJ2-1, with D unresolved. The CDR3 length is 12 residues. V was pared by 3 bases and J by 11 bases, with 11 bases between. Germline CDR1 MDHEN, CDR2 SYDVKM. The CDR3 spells CASSLPRLQQFF. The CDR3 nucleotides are TGTGCCAGCAGTTTGCCCAGACTTCAGCAGTTCTTC.

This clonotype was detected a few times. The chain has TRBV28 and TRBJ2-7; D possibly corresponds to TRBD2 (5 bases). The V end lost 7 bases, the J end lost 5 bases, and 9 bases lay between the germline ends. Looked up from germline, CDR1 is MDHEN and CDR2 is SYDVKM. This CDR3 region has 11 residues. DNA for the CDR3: TGTGCCAGCACGGCCGGGGACGAGCAGTACTTC. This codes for CASTAGDEQYF.

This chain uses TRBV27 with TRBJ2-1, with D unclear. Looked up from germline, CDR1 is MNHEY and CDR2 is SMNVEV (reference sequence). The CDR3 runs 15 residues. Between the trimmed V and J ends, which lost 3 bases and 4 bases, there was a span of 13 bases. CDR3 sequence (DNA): TGTGCCAGCAGTTTGATGACCAACCAGTACAATGAGCAGTTCTTC. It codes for CASSLMTNQYNEQFF.

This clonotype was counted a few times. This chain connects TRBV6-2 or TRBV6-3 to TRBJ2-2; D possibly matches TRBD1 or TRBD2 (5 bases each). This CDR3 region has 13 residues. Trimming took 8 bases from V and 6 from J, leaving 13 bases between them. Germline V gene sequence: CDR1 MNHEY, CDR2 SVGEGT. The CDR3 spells CASYTWGSGELFF. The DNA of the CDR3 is TGTGCCAGCTACACCTGGGGGTCCGGGGAGCTGTTTTTT.

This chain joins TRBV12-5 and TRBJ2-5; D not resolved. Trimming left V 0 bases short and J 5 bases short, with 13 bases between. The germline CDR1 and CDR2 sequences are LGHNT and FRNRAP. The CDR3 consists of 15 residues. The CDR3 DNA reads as TGTGCTAGTGGTTTGGTACGTGACCTGAAGGAGACCCAGTACTTC. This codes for CASGLVRDLKETQYF.

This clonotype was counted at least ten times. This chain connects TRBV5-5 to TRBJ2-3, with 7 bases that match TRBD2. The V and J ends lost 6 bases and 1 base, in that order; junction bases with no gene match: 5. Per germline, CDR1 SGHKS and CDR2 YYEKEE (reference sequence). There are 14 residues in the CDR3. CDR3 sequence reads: CASTPAGRTDTQYF. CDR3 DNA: TGTGCCAGCACCCCAGCGGGACGCACAGATACGCAGTATTTT.

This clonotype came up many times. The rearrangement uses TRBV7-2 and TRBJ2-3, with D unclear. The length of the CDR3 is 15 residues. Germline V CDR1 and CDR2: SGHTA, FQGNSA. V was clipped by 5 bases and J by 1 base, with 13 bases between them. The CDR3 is CASSPSYLGTDTQYF. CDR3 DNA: TGTGCCAGCAGCCCTAGTTATTTGGGCACAGATACGCAGTATTTT.

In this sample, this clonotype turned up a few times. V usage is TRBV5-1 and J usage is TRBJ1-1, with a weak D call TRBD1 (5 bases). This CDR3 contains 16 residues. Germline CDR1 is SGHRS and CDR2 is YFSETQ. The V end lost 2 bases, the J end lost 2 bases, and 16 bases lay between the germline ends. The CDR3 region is CASSFGPRGGNTEAFF. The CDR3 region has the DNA TGCGCCAGCAGCTTCGGCCCTCGGGGGGGAAACACTGAAGCTTTCTTT.

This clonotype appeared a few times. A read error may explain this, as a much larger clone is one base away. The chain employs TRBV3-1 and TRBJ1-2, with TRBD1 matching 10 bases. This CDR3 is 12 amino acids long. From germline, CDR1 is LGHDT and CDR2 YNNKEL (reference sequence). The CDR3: CASGDRGYGHTF. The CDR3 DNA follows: TGTGCCAGCGGGGACAGGGGATATGGCCACACCTTC.

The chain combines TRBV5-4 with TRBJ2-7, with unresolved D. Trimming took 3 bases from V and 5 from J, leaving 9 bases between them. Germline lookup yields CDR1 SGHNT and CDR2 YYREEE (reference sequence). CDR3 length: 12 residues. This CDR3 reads CASSSILDEQYF. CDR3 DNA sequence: TGTGCCAGCAGCTCCATACTGGACGAGCAGTACTTC.

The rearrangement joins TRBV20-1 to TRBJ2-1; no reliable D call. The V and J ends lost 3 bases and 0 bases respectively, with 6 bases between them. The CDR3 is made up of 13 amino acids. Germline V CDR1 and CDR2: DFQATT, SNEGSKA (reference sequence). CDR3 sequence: CSARTRSYNEQFF. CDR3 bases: TGCAGTGCTAGGACCCGCTCCTACAATGAGCAGTTCTTC.

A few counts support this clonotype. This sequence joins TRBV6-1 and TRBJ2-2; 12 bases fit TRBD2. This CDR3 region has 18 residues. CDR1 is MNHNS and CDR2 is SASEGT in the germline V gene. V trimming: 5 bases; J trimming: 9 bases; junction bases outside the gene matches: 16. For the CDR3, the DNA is TGTGCCAGCAGTCCCCGACTAGCGGGAGTCTCGACCGACCGGGAGCTGTTTTTT. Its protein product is CASSPRLAGVSTDRELFF.

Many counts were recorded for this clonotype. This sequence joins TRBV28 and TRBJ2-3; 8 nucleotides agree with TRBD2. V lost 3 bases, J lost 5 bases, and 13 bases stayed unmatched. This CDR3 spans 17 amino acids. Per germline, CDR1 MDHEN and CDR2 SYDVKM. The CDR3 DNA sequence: TGTGCCAGCAGTTTTAGTTCCCAGGGACTAGAACTAGATACGCAGTATTTT. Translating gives CASSFSSQGLELDTQYF.

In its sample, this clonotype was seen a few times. DNA for the CDR3: TGCAGTGTAGCGGGTCAACGCACAGATACGCAGTATTTT. Translated: CSVAGQRTDTQYF. The V gene is TRBV20-1, the J gene TRBJ2-3, with 7 bases fitting TRBD2. The CDR3 extends over 13 amino acids. The V gene end was trimmed by 7 bases and the J gene end by 1 base; junction bases not matched to a gene: 5. From germline, CDR1 is DFQATT and CDR2 SNEGSKA (reference sequence).

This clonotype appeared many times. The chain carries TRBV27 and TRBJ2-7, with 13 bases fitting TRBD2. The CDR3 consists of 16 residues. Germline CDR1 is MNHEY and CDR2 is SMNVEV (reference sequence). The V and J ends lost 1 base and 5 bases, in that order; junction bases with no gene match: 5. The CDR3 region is CASSLFGLAGANEQYF. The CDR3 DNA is TGTGCCAGCAGTTTATTCGGACTAGCGGGAGCCAACGAGCAGTACTTC.

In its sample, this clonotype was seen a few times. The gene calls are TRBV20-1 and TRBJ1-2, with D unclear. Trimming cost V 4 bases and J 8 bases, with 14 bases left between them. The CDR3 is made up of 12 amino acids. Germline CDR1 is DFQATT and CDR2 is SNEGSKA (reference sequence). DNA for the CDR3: TGCAGTGCTACGCCGGAAGGCTACGGCTACACCTTC. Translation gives CSATPEGYGYTF.

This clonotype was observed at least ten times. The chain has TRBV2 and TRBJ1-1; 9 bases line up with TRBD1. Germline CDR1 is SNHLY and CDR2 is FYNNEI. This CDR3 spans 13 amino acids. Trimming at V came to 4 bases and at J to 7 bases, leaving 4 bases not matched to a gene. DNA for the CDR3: TGTGCCAGCAGTGGAGGGACAGGGAGTGAAGCTTTCTTT. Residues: CASSGGTGSEAFF.